Sequencing of this T cell receptor (beta chain) was carried out in a study of CD8 T cells in ankylosing spondylitis. Study-level findings and limits: Matched ankylosing spondylitis synovial fluid reportedly contained a significantly enriched population of disease-linked clones. Characteristic, it appeared, of ankylosing spondylitis blood was a TCR beta motif of eight highly homologous variants. Reactive arthritis synovial fluid and blood previously showed some of these motif variants.

Libraries of TCR beta came from quantitative 5'-RACE with molecular barcodes. TCRdb re-analysed the 5' RACE reads in MiXCR, keeping a single row per CDR3 protein. The data contain about 42,000 distinct CDR3 sequences, under 5% of them singletons. Points on this clonotype: Its target is unknown.

The CDR3 length is 16 residues. CDR1 is SGDLS and CDR2 is YYNGEE in the germline V gene. Trimming took 3 bases from V and 0 from J; bases not matched to a gene: 8. Sequencing input: blood, either unsorted or a sorted T cell fraction (not recorded which). The chain uses TRBV9 and TRBJ2-5; 7 nucleotides agree with TRBD2. This TCR was sampled from a female donor with ankylosing spondylitis or in good health (not recorded which). Here the CDR3 reads CASSARPSGYQETQYF. The CDR3 nucleotides read TGTGCCAGCAGCGCCCGTCCTAGCGGCTACCAAGAGACCCAGTACTTC.